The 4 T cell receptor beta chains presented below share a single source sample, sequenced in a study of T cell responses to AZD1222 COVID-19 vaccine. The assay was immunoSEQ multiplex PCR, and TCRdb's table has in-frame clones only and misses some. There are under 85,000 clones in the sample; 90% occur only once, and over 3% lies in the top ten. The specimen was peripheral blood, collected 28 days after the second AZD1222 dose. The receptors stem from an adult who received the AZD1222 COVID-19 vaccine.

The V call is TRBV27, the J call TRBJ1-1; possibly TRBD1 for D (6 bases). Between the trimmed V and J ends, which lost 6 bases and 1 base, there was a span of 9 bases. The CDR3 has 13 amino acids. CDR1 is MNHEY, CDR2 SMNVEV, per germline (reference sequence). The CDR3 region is CASSLTGNTEAFF. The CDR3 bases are TGTGCCAGCAGCTTGACAGGGAACACTGAAGCTTTCTTT.

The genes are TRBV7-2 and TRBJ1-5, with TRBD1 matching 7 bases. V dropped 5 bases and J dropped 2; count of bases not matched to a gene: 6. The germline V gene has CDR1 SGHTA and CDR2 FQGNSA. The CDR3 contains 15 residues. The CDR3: CASSMTGPRNQPQHF. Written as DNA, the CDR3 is TGTGCCAGCAGCATGACAGGGCCCCGCAATCAGCCCCAGCATTTT.

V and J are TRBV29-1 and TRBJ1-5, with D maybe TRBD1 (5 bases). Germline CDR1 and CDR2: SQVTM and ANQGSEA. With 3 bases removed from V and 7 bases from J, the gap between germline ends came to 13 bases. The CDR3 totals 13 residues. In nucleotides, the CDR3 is TGCAGCGTTGAGGGGCAGGTGGGCCAGCCCCAGCATTTT. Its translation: CSVEGQVGQPQHF.

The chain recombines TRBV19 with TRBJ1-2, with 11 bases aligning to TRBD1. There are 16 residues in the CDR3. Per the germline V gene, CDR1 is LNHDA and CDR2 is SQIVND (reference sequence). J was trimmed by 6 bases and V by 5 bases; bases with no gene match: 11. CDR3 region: CASSRRTGGELNGYTF. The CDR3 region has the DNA TGTGCCAGTAGTCGTCGGACAGGGGGCGAATTAAATGGCTACACCTTC.